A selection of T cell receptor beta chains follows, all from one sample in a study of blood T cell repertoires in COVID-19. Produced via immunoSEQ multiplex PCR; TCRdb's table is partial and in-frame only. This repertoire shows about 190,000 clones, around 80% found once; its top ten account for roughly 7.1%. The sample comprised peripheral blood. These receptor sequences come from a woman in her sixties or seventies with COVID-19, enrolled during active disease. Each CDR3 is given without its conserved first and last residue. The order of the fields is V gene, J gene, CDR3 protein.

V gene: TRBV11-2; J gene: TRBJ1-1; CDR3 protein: ASSPKTGGVNTEAF
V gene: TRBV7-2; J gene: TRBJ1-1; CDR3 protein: ASSYTGIGTEAF
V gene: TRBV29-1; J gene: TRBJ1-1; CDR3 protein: SATRTGSHTEAF
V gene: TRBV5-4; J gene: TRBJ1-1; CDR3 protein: ASSPRDRGNLNTEAF
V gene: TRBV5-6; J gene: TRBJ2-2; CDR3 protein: ASSLKGVRGTGELF
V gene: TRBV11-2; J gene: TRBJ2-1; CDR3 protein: ASSLSPPYGQF
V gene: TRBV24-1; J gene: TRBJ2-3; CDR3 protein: ATSDWVSGRTDTQY
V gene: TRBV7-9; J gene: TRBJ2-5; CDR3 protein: ASSFGLAGVQETQY
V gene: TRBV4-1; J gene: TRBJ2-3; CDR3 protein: ASSQGQGTTDTQY
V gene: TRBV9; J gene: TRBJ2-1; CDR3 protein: ASSVDGTRDYNEQF
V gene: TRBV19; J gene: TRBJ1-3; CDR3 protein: ASSIGAGPGNTIY
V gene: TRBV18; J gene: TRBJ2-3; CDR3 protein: ASSPTGTSGGKADTQY
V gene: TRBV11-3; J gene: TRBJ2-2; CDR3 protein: ASSFGSQNTGELF
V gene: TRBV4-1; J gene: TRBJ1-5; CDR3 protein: ASSLYPVSSNQPQH
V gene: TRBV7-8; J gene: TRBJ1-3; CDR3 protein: ASSSTGYSGNTIY
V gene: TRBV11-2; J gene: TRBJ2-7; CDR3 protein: ASSPVAAPPYEQY
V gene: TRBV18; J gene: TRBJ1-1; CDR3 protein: ATSGGMNTEAF
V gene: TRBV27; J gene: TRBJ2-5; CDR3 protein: ASSRTRDRGEKETQY
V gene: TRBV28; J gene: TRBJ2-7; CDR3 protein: ASRGSGTSGAYEQY
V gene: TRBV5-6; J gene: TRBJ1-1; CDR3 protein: ASSSTIDRGLPEAF
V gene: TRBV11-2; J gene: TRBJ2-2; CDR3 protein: ASSYRQTGELF
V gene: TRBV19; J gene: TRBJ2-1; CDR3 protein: ASSVGREGPFNEQF
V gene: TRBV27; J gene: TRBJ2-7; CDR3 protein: ASSGSRDNSYEQY
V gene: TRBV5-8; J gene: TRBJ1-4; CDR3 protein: ASSSRLEINEKLF
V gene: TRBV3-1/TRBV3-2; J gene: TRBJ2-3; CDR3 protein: ASSGSDTDTQY
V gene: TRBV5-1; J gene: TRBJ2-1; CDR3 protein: ASSLTRGGAGEQF
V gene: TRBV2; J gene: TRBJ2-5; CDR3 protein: ASSLTGTSQETQY
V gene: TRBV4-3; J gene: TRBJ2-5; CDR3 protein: ASSQVKGGPAETQY
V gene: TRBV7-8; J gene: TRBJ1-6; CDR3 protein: ASSLLGQGNSPLH
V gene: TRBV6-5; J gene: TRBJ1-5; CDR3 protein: ASSPRGQDGQPQH
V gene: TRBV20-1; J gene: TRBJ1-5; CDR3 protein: SASYRGTSSNQPQH
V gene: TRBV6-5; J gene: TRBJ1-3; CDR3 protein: ASRDRGLGNTIY
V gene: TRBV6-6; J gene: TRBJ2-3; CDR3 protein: ASSLSGVSTDTQY
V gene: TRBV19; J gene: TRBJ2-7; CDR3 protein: ASRKGQGIPYEQY
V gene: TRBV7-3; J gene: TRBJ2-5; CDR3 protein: ASSSGTSGALGETQY
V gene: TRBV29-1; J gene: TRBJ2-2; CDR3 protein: SVAYRNTGELF
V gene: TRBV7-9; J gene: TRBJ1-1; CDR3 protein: ASSLKAGSTEAF
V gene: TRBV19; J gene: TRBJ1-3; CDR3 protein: ASSQTGGTGNTIY
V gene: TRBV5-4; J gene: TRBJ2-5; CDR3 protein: ASSLTGGEETQY
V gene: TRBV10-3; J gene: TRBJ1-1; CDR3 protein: AIRTSGGLNTEAF
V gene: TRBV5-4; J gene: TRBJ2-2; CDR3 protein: ASSLAALAGRTGELF
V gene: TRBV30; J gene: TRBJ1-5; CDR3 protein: AWSVAGDQPQH
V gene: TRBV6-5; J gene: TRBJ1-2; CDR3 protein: ASKPGQNYGYT
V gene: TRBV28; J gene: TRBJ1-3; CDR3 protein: ASSTWTGGFSGNTIY
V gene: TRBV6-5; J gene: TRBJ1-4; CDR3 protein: ASRVTGGEKLF
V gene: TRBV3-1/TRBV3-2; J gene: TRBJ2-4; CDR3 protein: ASSPLPSGTLAKNIQY
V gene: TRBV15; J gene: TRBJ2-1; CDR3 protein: ATSRDRTPGNEQF
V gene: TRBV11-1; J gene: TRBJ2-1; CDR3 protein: ASSLAFPSGTYNEQF
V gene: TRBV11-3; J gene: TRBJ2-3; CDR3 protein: ASAGGGGPTDTQY
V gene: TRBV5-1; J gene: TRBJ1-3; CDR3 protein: ASSLGGRNSGNTIY
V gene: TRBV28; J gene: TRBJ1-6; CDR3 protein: ASVSTGRSPLH
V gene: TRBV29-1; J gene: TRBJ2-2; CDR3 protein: SVRTPGQGTGELF
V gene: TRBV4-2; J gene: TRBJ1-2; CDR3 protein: ASSQDYPSYGYT
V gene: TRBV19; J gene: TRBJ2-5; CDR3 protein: ATTGLGGETQY
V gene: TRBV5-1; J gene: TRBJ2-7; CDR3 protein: ASSLGTSGGYEQY